Listed below are T cell receptor beta chains from one sample, sequenced in a study of cytomegalovirus exposure and HLA in healthy donors. The method was immunoSEQ multiplex PCR; TCRdb's version includes in-frame clones alone and lacks a portion of them. The table shows about 150,000 clones, with roughly 70% occurring only once. Input material: PBMCs. The receptor source for this set is a young man in good health and CMV-seronegative. Each CDR3 is given with its conserved first and last residue. Fields, in order: D gene, V gene, J gene, CDR3 length, clone size, CDR3 DNA, CDR3 protein. The D gene is left open where the match is weak. A clone size is listed for some rows: how often the clone was seen (once, few, many), or a class if it is expanded.

d_call: TRBD1
v_call: TRBV28
j_call: TRBJ1-2
cdr3_length: 15
clone_size: NA
cdr3_nt: TGTGCCAGCAGTTACCCGGGACAGGGGAACTATGGCTACACCTTC
cdr3_aa: CASSYPGQGNYGYTF

d_call: TRBD1
v_call: TRBV7-3
j_call: TRBJ1-1
cdr3_length: 14
clone_size: NA
cdr3_nt: TGTGCCAGCAGCTTAAACAGGGGTTACACTGAAGCTTTCTTT
cdr3_aa: CASSLNRGYTEAFF

d_call: TRBD1
v_call: TRBV6-6
j_call: TRBJ2-1
cdr3_length: 13
clone_size: few
cdr3_nt: TGTGCCATCCGGGGACAGGGCGACAATGAGCAGTTCTTC
cdr3_aa: CAIRGQGDNEQFF

d_call: NA
v_call: TRBV14
j_call: TRBJ1-2
cdr3_length: 16
clone_size: NA
cdr3_nt: TGTGCCAGCAGCCAAGATCCGGGAGGAGGGAGCTATGGCTACACCTTC
cdr3_aa: CASSQDPGGGSYGYTF

d_call: NA
v_call: TRBV2
j_call: TRBJ1-1
cdr3_length: 13
clone_size: NA
cdr3_nt: TGTGCCAGCAGCCCACCCGGAGTAAGTGAAGCTTTCTTT
cdr3_aa: CASSPPGVSEAFF

d_call: TRBD2
v_call: TRBV5-6
j_call: TRBJ2-7
cdr3_length: 15
clone_size: NA
cdr3_nt: TGTGCCAGCAGCGCCCTCGGGGGGAACTCCTACGAGCAGTACTTC
cdr3_aa: CASSALGGNSYEQYF

d_call: TRBD1
v_call: TRBV11-2
j_call: TRBJ1-2
cdr3_length: 17
clone_size: NA
cdr3_nt: TGTGCCAGCAGCTTACTTGGCACAGGGGCAGCTTTAGGCGGCTACACCTTC
cdr3_aa: CASSLLGTGAALGGYTF

d_call: NA
v_call: TRBV30
j_call: TRBJ1-2
cdr3_length: 15
clone_size: few
cdr3_nt: TGTGCCTGGACACGCGGGACCCCAGTAGGCTATGGCTACACCTTC
cdr3_aa: CAWTRGTPVGYGYTF

d_call: NA
v_call: TRBV25-1
j_call: TRBJ2-2
cdr3_length: 18
clone_size: few
cdr3_nt: TGTGCCAGCCAAAATAAGGGCAACTCTAACGGGAAGGCCGGGGAGCTGTTTTTT
cdr3_aa: CASQNKGNSNGKAGELFF

d_call: NA
v_call: TRBV13
j_call: TRBJ1-3
cdr3_length: 13
clone_size: NA
cdr3_nt: TGTGCCAGCAGCTTAGGGCGGGCCCCCACCATATATTTT
cdr3_aa: CASSLGRAPTIYF

d_call: TRBD1
v_call: TRBV2
j_call: TRBJ2-5
cdr3_length: 15
clone_size: NA
cdr3_nt: TGTGCCAGCAGTGAGGACAGGGATTCACAAGAGACCCAGTACTTC
cdr3_aa: CASSEDRDSQETQYF

d_call: TRBD1
v_call: TRBV6-6
j_call: TRBJ1-1
cdr3_length: 16
clone_size: NA
cdr3_nt: TGTGCCAGCAGCCCACACCAGACAGGGAAGGACACTGAAGCTTTCTTT
cdr3_aa: CASSPHQTGKDTEAFF

d_call: TRBD1
v_call: TRBV9
j_call: TRBJ1-2
cdr3_length: 15
clone_size: few
cdr3_nt: TGTGCCAGCAGCTATTCAGGGGGTTTCGACTATGGCTACACCTTC
cdr3_aa: CASSYSGGFDYGYTF

d_call: NA
v_call: TRBV11-3
j_call: TRBJ2-6
cdr3_length: 17
clone_size: NA
cdr3_nt: TGTGCCAGCTCCTCCGGGGAAGGGCACTCTGGGGCCAACGTCCTGACTTTC
cdr3_aa: CASSSGEGHSGANVLTF

d_call: NA
v_call: TRBV4-1
j_call: TRBJ2-2
cdr3_length: 16
clone_size: few
cdr3_nt: TGCGCCAGCAGCCAAGAAAACCCGGGGTACACCGGGGAGCTGTTTTTT
cdr3_aa: CASSQENPGYTGELFF

d_call: NA
v_call: TRBV28
j_call: TRBJ2-1
cdr3_length: 13
clone_size: once
cdr3_nt: TGTGCCAGCAGTCCCCCACTTTACAATGAGCAGTTCTTC
cdr3_aa: CASSPPLYNEQFF

d_call: NA
v_call: TRBV6-1
j_call: TRBJ1-4
cdr3_length: 17
clone_size: once
cdr3_nt: TGTGCCAGCAGTGACGAAGGGGACACCAGTGGGGGTGAAAAACTGTTTTTT
cdr3_aa: CASSDEGDTSGGEKLFF

d_call: NA
v_call: TRBV27
j_call: TRBJ2-5
cdr3_length: 17
clone_size: few
cdr3_nt: TGTGCCAGCAGACGAACGGAACAGGGTTCGATGGAAGAGACCCAGTACTTC
cdr3_aa: CASRRTEQGSMEETQYF

d_call: TRBD2
v_call: TRBV4-1
j_call: TRBJ2-1
cdr3_length: 15
clone_size: NA
cdr3_nt: TGCGCCAGCAGCCAAGTCGCCACTAGCGGGAATGAGCAGTTCTTC
cdr3_aa: CASSQVATSGNEQFF

d_call: NA
v_call: TRBV9
j_call: TRBJ2-7
cdr3_length: 15
clone_size: NA
cdr3_nt: TGTGCCAGCAGCGGAAGACAGGGCTTAGGGGGGGAGCAGTACTTC
cdr3_aa: CASSGRQGLGGEQYF

d_call: TRBD2
v_call: TRBV19
j_call: TRBJ2-1
cdr3_length: 17
clone_size: NA
cdr3_nt: TGTGCCAGCCCATCCCCCGCGGGGGGACCCTGGGAGAATGAGCAGTTCTTC
cdr3_aa: CASPSPAGGPWENEQFF

d_call: NA
v_call: TRBV7-9
j_call: TRBJ2-2
cdr3_length: 14
clone_size: NA
cdr3_nt: TGTGCCAAGAGTACGGGGGAAAACACCGGGGAGCTGTTTTTT
cdr3_aa: CAKSTGENTGELFF

d_call: NA
v_call: TRBV2
j_call: TRBJ1-3
cdr3_length: 13
clone_size: NA
cdr3_nt: TGTGCCAGCAGTGGGGACATTGGAAACACCATATATTTT
cdr3_aa: CASSGDIGNTIYF

d_call: NA
v_call: TRBV28
j_call: TRBJ1-2
cdr3_length: 13
clone_size: few
cdr3_nt: TGTGCCAGCAGACTACAGGGATACGATGGCTACACCTTC
cdr3_aa: CASRLQGYDGYTF

d_call: TRBD1
v_call: TRBV7-8
j_call: TRBJ1-6
cdr3_length: 16
clone_size: NA
cdr3_nt: TGTGCCAGCAGCTTAGGGACAGGGAGGTATAATTCACCCCTCCACTTT
cdr3_aa: CASSLGTGRYNSPLHF

d_call: NA
v_call: TRBV10-2
j_call: TRBJ1-1
cdr3_length: 15
clone_size: few
cdr3_nt: TGCGCCAGCAGTGAATCCCCCCAAGGGCGGGGTGAAGCTTTCTTT
cdr3_aa: CASSESPQGRGEAFF

d_call: TRBD2
v_call: TRBV5-1
j_call: TRBJ2-2
cdr3_length: 16
clone_size: NA
cdr3_nt: TGCGCCAGCAGCATCACTAGCGGGGGGGCCCCCGGGGAGCTGTTTTTT
cdr3_aa: CASSITSGGAPGELFF

d_call: NA
v_call: TRBV25-1
j_call: TRBJ1-1
cdr3_length: 18
clone_size: NA
cdr3_nt: TGTGCCAGCAGTGAAATCTTAGGGCAGGGCAAGAAGAACACTGAAGCTTTCTTT
cdr3_aa: CASSEILGQGKKNTEAFF

d_call: TRBD1
v_call: TRBV7-8
j_call: TRBJ1-1
cdr3_length: 14
clone_size: NA
cdr3_nt: TGTGCCAGCAGCTCCCAGGGGGCTAACACTGAAGCTTTCTTT
cdr3_aa: CASSSQGANTEAFF

d_call: NA
v_call: TRBV7-9
j_call: TRBJ1-1
cdr3_length: 14
clone_size: NA
cdr3_nt: TGTTCCAGCAGCCCCCGACAGTCGAACACTGAAGCTTTCTTT
cdr3_aa: CSSSPRQSNTEAFF

d_call: TRBD1
v_call: TRBV27
j_call: TRBJ1-2
cdr3_length: 16
clone_size: NA
cdr3_nt: TGTGCCAGCAGTCAAGGCCCCGGGACAGGGTTTAGCGGCTACACCTTC
cdr3_aa: CASSQGPGTGFSGYTF